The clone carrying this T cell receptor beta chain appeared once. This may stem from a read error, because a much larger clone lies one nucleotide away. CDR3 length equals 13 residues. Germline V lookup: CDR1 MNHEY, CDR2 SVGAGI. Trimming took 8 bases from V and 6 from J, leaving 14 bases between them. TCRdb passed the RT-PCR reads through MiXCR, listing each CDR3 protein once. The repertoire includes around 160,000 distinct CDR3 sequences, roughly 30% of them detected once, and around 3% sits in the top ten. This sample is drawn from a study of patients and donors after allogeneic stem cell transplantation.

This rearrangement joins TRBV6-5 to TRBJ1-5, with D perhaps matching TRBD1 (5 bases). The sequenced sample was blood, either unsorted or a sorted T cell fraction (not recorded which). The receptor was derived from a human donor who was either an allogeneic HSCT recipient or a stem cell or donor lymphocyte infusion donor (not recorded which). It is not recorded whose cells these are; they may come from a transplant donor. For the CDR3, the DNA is TGTGCCAGCCGGGGCGGCATAGGTCAGCCCCAGCATTTT. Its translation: CASRGGIGQPQHF.